This TCR beta chain originates from a study of cytomegalovirus exposure and HLA in healthy donors. A remark on this clone: Its antigen is unidentified.

Findings and caveats of the study: Later examination showed HLA-associated TCR beta chains had greater clonal expansion than equally common others. Based on reports, TCR beta sequences accurately predicted HLA-A and HLA-B alleles for most subjects. Cytomegalovirus association was assigned to approximately 160 TCR beta chains.

Use of 60 Vbeta and 13 Jbeta primers characterized the PCR. TCRdb's copy holds only in-frame clones and misses some; the assay was immunoSEQ multiplex PCR. This table holds roughly 140,000 clones, about 80% found once. Germline loops: CDR1 SGHTA, CDR2 FQGNSA. The CDR3 covers 15 residues. The V and J ends lost 2 bases and 13 bases, in that order; junction bases with no gene match: 10. This receptor was taken from a man aged 40-50 years in good health and CMV-seropositive. The sequenced material came from PBMCs. J is TRBJ1-6 and V is TRBV7-2, with 8 bases lining up with TRBD1. This chain's CDR3 is CASSLTTGGYRPLHF. The CDR3 region has the DNA TGTGCCAGCAGCTTAACTACAGGGGGGTATCGTCCCCTCCACTTT.